This T cell receptor beta chain is drawn from a study of blood T cell repertoires in COVID-19 (dated by TCRdb to about 2020). A note on the overall study: The collaborator samples originated in the United States, Italy and Spain and spanned the acute and convalescent phases of COVID-19. The prospective study material was composed of cDNA or gDNA derived from T cells, B-cell-depleted T cells, or PBMCs. Deeply sampled blood TCRbeta repertoires from subjects exposed to, actively infected with, or recovered from COVID-19 were included in the dataset. The repertoires were made available in a free public database intended to serve as a resource for research on the immune response to SARS-CoV-2. Samples came from the ongoing ImmuneRACE study (first 160 participants) plus 1,254 subjects from 6 global collaborators. A de-identified subject ID, COVID-19 status, age in years and sex were almost always included in the sample metadata. Where available, HLA class I and class II types were obtained from metadata supplied by the sample provider rather than from assay-based typing.

TCRbeta CDR3 regions were amplified from genomic DNA using the immunoSEQ Assay, a bias-controlled multiplex PCR. Per the source publication's procedure: The number of nucleated cells in each sample was estimated by amplification of reference gene primers within the assay. To quantify the absolute abundance of each unique TCRbeta CDR3 rearrangement, sequence reads were collapsed and filtered. For each sample, productive Simpson clonality was calculated as the square root of Simpson's diversity index over productive rearrangements. In TCRdb, the immuneACCESS table is reduced to in-frame sequences with V and J assigned. These tables do not hold every clone; where another copy was compared, an unresolved V gene accounts for under half, and the others remain unexplained. For V, J and clone size, that table is used; D and trimming come from the DNA. The sample data list over 200,000 clones, and about 81% of these were observed just once. Together, the top ten hold around 9% of the sample.

Study-wide conclusions, independent of this receptor: How much clinical and demographic metadata was included differed by source and by participant, and the metadata was provided uncurated.

Trimming removed 1 base from V and 1 base from J, leaving 8 bases between the germline ends. The CDR3, cysteine through phenylalanine, is 14 amino acids long. Left in the record is the CDR3 DNA by itself, 42 bases read in frame from the first base. CDR1 and CDR2 were assigned from the germline V gene as SGHTS and YDEGEE. Turning to this clone: Its antigen is not yet known. Base qualities are not at hand, and no much larger clone is one base apart.

Participants in the prospective study were enrolled through a virtual design, were aged 18 to 89 years, and lived in approximately 25 United States geographic areas. In the prospective study, participants were assigned to cohorts based on the clinical history participants reported in a screening survey and a study questionnaire. Recovered participants in ImmuneRACE Cohort 3 were defined as having two consecutive negative NP/OP PCR tests, clearance from a healthcare professional, or resolution of symptoms. Mobile phlebotomists in the prospective study collected whole blood, serum and a nasopharyngeal or oropharyngeal swab from every participant. Over an approximately two-month period, participants in the prospective study had the option of providing additional blood draws and questionnaires. Before DNA extraction, prospective study blood samples were shipped either frozen or at room temperature.

Recombination connected TRBV5-8 to TRBJ1-1; 5 matching bases give a weak D call of TRBD1. The receptor was derived from a middle-aged man who had recovered from COVID-19. Sequenced input: PBMCs or T cells enriched from blood (not recorded which). CDR3 region: CASSLNRGNTEAFF. The DNA reads TGTGCCAGCAGCTTGAATAGGGGGAACACTGAAGCTTTCTTT.